The 19 T cell receptor beta chains in this list originate from one sample, sequenced in a study of T cells of healthy individuals. TCRdb re-called the 5' RACE reads with MiXCR, one entry per CDR3 protein. The repertoire holds 40,000 to 65,000 distinct CDR3 sequences, approximately 15% seen once, with 16% in the top ten. These receptors came from a human donor in good health.

The V call is TRBV20-1, the J call TRBJ2-1; a weak D match, TRBD2 (6 bases). This CDR3 spans 16 amino acids. Germline CDR1 DFQATT, CDR2 SNEGSKA (reference sequence). V lost 6 bases to trimming and J lost 7 bases, with 25 bases between them. The CDR3 loop reads CSAKETLASLWNEQFF. The DNA for the CDR3 is TGCAGTGCCAAGGAGACTCTAGCGAGCTTGTGGAATGAGCAGTTCTTC.

The chain carries TRBV14 and TRBJ2-3; 8 bases map to TRBD2. Germline assignment: CDR1 SGHDN and CDR2 FVKESK. This CDR3 contains 15 residues. V dropped 4 bases and J dropped 2; count of bases not matched to a gene: 5. DNA of the CDR3: TGTGCCAGCAGCCCCCTACTAGCGGACACAGATACGCAGTATTTT. This translates into CASSPLLADTDTQYF.

The chain combines TRBV10-3 with TRBJ1-1, with D unresolved. V gave up 11 bases and J gave up 6 bases, with 13 bases separating them. This CDR3 comprises 11 residues. CDR1 and CDR2 from the germline V gene are ENHRY and SYGVKD. The CDR3 nucleotides are TGTGCCTCTGAGGGCATGGCTGAAGCTTTCTTT. It is translated as CASEGMAEAFF.

This clonotype has at least ten counts. The chain recombines TRBV7-2 with TRBJ1-2, with no clear D. The germline CDR1 and CDR2 sequences are SGHTA and FQGNSA. The length of the CDR3 is 15 residues. Trimming stripped 5 bases from V and 2 bases from J, with 15 bases between. CDR3 in DNA: TGTGCCAGCAGCCGACGGACGGAACAGAACTATGGCTACACCTTC. It codes for CASSRRTEQNYGYTF. The full variable domain, rest sourced from reference TRBV7-2 and TRBJ1-2, is GAGVSQSPSNKVTEKGKDVELRCDPISGHTALYWYRQSLGQGLEFLIYFQGNSAPDKSGLPSDRFSAERTGGSVSTLTIQRTQQEDSAVYLCASSRRTEQNYGYTFGSGTRLTVV.

In this sample, this clonotype turned up many times. V is TRBV5-4 and J is TRBJ2-1, with 8 bases lining up with TRBD2. This CDR3 spans 16 amino acids. The junction had 7 bases not matched to a gene; V was cut back by 2 bases and J by 3 bases. Germline CDR1 reads SGHNT; CDR2 reads YYREEE (reference sequence). In nucleotides, the CDR3 is TGTGCCAGCAGCTTCTCGGGGGGGGAATTCTACAATGAGCAGTTCTTC. Translation: CASSFSGGEFYNEQFF.

This clonotype was counted at least ten times. The chain combines TRBV19 with TRBJ2-1; D is unresolved. The V end was cut by 6 bases, the J end by 12 bases, with 18 bases between. This CDR3 has 13 residues. Germline V gene data show CDR1 as LNHDA and CDR2 as SQIVND (reference sequence). DNA of the CDR3: TGTGCCAGTAGCCCCAACGTAGCATTTGGGCAGTTCTTC. It codes for CASSPNVAFGQFF. The full variable domain, its missing parts supplied by reference TRBV19 and TRBJ2-1, is DGGITQSPKYLFRKEGQNVTLSCEQNLNHDAMYWYRQDPGQGLRLIYYSQIVNDFQKGDIAEGYSVSREKKESFPLTVTSAQKNPTAFYLCASSPNVAFGQFFGPGTRLTVL.

The chain employs TRBV5-1 and TRBJ2-5; 10 nucleotides match TRBD2. Germline assignment: CDR1 SGHRS and CDR2 YFSETQ. V lost 2 bases, J lost 5 bases, and 9 bases stayed unmatched. CDR3 length: 16 amino acids. This CDR3 is CASSLDPSGGPETQYF. The DNA of the CDR3 is TGCGCCAGCAGCTTAGATCCTAGCGGGGGACCGGAGACCCAGTACTTC.

This clonotype came up a few times. V and J are TRBV30 and TRBJ2-7, with 9 bases aligning to TRBD1. Looked up from germline, CDR1 is GTSNPN and CDR2 is SVGIG (reference sequence). V was clipped by 3 bases and J by 2 bases; unmatched bases: 8. The CDR3 spans 15 residues. CDR3 DNA: TGTGCCTGGAGCAAAACAGGGGGCCTTGCCTACGAGCAGTACTTC. Translation gives CAWSKTGGLAYEQYF.

This clonotype was seen a handful of times. The rearrangement links TRBV10-3 to TRBJ1-3, with D unclear. CDR1 and CDR2 from the germline V gene are ENHRY and SYGVKD. Trimming left V 1 base short and J 1 base short, with 5 bases between. There are 14 residues in the CDR3. The DNA of the CDR3 is TGTGCCATCAGTGAGTGGGAGTCTGGAAACACCATATATTTT. As protein: CAISEWESGNTIYF.

This clonotype was counted between two and nine times. The J gene is TRBJ1-5, the V gene TRBV28, with D unresolved. CDR3 length equals 14 residues. From germline, CDR1 is MDHEN and CDR2 SYDVKM. V was trimmed by 10 bases and J by 0 bases, leaving 13 bases between them. This CDR3 reads CATSSGYSNQPQHF. The CDR3 DNA is TGTGCCACTAGCTCCGGGTATAGCAATCAGCCCCAGCATTTT.

This clonotype was found many times. The J gene is TRBJ1-2, the V gene TRBV3-2; TRBD1, the table's D call, was not compared with the DNA. TRBV3-2 is tagged as a pseudogene. This CDR3 spans 12 amino acids. CDR3 sequence: CASSHRVYGYTF. In DNA form, the CDR3 reads TGTGCCAGCAGCCACAGGGTCTATGGCTACACCTTC.

In this sample, this clonotype turned up many times. The rearrangement uses TRBV12-3 or TRBV12-4 and TRBJ2-3, with D tentatively TRBD1 (6 bases). This CDR3 has 13 amino acids. Trimming removed 6 bases at V and 4 bases at J, with 11 bases between. The CDR3 here is CASRPTGPDTQYF. DNA for the CDR3: TGTGCCAGCAGACCGACAGGCCCAGATACGCAGTATTTT.

In its sample, this clonotype was seen many times. The genes are TRBV7-9 and TRBJ1-1; D gene ambiguous. V was clipped by 5 bases and J by 0 bases, with 22 bases between them. This CDR3 contains 18 residues. The V gene's germline CDR1 is SEHNR and CDR2 FQNEAQ (reference sequence). The CDR3 sequence is CASSPRGQDLSMNTEAFF. DNA for the CDR3: TGTGCCAGCAGCCCTAGAGGTCAGGACTTGAGCATGAACACTGAAGCTTTCTTT.

The chain employs TRBV7-2 and TRBJ1-5; D remains unclear. Germline loops: CDR1 SGHTA, CDR2 FQGNSA. This CDR3 has 14 amino acids. Trimming took 1 base from V and 7 from J, leaving 11 bases between them. CDR3 DNA: TGTGCCAGCAGCTTAGATGGAAATCGGCAGCCCCAGCATTTT. Residues: CASSLDGNRQPQHF.

This clonotype was found many times. The rearrangement links TRBV5-1 to TRBJ2-1; D is unclear. V lost 7 bases and J 7 bases, leaving 9 bases between the germline ends. Germline V gene lookup returns CDR1 SGHRS and CDR2 YFSETQ. This CDR3 spans 11 amino acids. The CDR3 coding sequence is TGCGCCAGCCGCGCGCAGAATGAGCAGTTCTTC. Amino acid sequence: CASRAQNEQFF.

Remarks on this clonotype: One end of the junction is discordant with germline, which a read error may explain. CDR3 nucleotides: TGTGCCAGCAGTGACTCTGGGGGGGGGCTAAACTTTCAGTACTTC. It is translated as CASSDSGGGLNFQYF. The gene calls are TRBV6-4 and TRBJ2-4; weak D call: TRBD2 (7 bases). The CDR3 consists of 15 residues. Germline CDR1 MRHNA, CDR2 SNTAGT.

This clonotype has a handful of counts. The chain employs TRBV7-9 and TRBJ2-7; no clear D. Trimming removed 5 bases at V and 3 bases at J, with 8 bases between. The CDR3 extends over 12 amino acids. Germline V lookup: CDR1 SEHNR, CDR2 FQNEAQ (reference sequence). This CDR3 reads CASSDMFYEQYF. For the CDR3, the DNA is TGTGCCAGCAGCGACATGTTCTACGAGCAGTACTTC.

This clonotype showed up just a few times. This chain links TRBV20-1 with TRBJ2-7; D call uncertain. The CDR3 sequence is 10 residues long. The germline V and J ends were trimmed by 5 bases and 5 bases, with 7 bases remaining between them. Germline CDR1 and CDR2: DFQATT and SNEGSKA (reference sequence). CDR3 in amino acids: CSAVDHEQYF. The CDR3 nucleotides read TGCAGTGCTGTAGACCACGAGCAGTACTTC.

This clonotype was detected ten times or more. J is TRBJ2-1 and V is TRBV29-1, with D perhaps matching TRBD2 (5 bases). The CDR3 runs to 13 residues. CDR1 SQVTM and CDR2 ANQGSEA come from the germline V gene. Trimming removed 2 bases at V and 6 bases at J, with 11 bases between. CDR3 coding DNA: TGCAGCGTTGAATTGACTATAGGCAATGAGCAGTTCTTC. As protein: CSVELTIGNEQFF.